The rows below give T cell receptor beta chains drawn from one sample of a study of shared clonotypes between healthy human individuals. Assay: immunoSEQ multiplex PCR; the TCRdb copy retains only in-frame clones and omits some. The sample carries hundreds of thousands of clones, roughly 94% recorded once. Sequences were obtained from naive CD8+ T cells sorted from blood. Receptor source: a man aged 25 to 45 in good health. CDR3s include the opening cysteine and the closing phenylalanine or tryptophan. Each record gives: D gene, J gene, clone size, V gene, CDR3 protein, CDR3 DNA. The D gene is left open where the match is weak. Expanded clones get a size class; other rows say once, few or many, or leave the size out.

d_gene: .
j_gene: TRBJ2-7
abundance: .
v_gene: TRBV7-6
CDR3aa: CASSERGYSYEQYF
CDR3nt: TGTGCCAGCAGCGAAAGGGGGTACTCCTACGAGCAGTACTTC

d_gene: TRBD2
j_gene: TRBJ2-1
abundance: .
v_gene: TRBV2
CDR3aa: CASSHDLGLAGDGEQFF
CDR3nt: TGTGCCAGCAGTCACGACCTAGGACTAGCGGGAGACGGTGAGCAGTTCTTC

d_gene: TRBD2
j_gene: TRBJ2-5
abundance: .
v_gene: TRBV28
CDR3aa: CASSFGAGGDAGTQYF
CDR3nt: TGTGCCAGCAGTTTCGGCGCGGGAGGTGATGCCGGGACCCAGTACTTC

d_gene: TRBD2
j_gene: TRBJ2-7
abundance: .
v_gene: TRBV11-2
CDR3aa: CASSLELAGDSNEQYF
CDR3nt: TGTGCCAGCAGCTTAGAATTAGCGGGAGACTCCAACGAGCAGTACTTC

d_gene: TRBD2
j_gene: TRBJ2-7
abundance: .
v_gene: TRBV7-9
CDR3aa: CASSHGTSTYEQYF
CDR3nt: TGTGCCAGCAGCCACGGGACTAGTACCTACGAGCAGTACTTC

d_gene: TRBD2
j_gene: TRBJ2-2
abundance: once
v_gene: TRBV28
CDR3aa: CASSSPGLAGGPRITGELFF
CDR3nt: TGTGCCAGCAGTTCACCGGGACTAGCGGGAGGGCCGCGGATCACCGGGGAGCTGTTTTTT

d_gene: TRBD2
j_gene: TRBJ2-7
abundance: .
v_gene: TRBV5-6
CDR3aa: CASSPRLAGGYEQYF
CDR3nt: TGTGCCAGCAGCCCCCGACTAGCGGGAGGTTACGAGCAGTACTTC

d_gene: .
j_gene: TRBJ1-2
abundance: once
v_gene: TRBV6-1
CDR3aa: CASSERTLVSNYGYTF
CDR3nt: TGTGCCAGCAGTGAAAGGACCCTCGTTTCCAACTATGGCTACACCTTC

d_gene: .
j_gene: TRBJ2-1
abundance: .
v_gene: TRBV6-4
CDR3aa: CASRNAQKPGSYNEQFF
CDR3nt: TGTGCCAGCAGGAACGCCCAGAAACCCGGCTCCTACAATGAGCAGTTCTTC

d_gene: .
j_gene: TRBJ1-3
abundance: .
v_gene: TRBV6-5
CDR3aa: CASSSGRSSGNTIYF
CDR3nt: TGTGCCAGCAGTTCTGGACGGAGCTCTGGAAACACCATATATTTT

d_gene: .
j_gene: TRBJ1-1
abundance: .
v_gene: TRBV9
CDR3aa: CASSRGDWQEAFF
CDR3nt: TGTGCCAGCAGCCGCGGGGACTGGCAGGAAGCTTTCTTT

d_gene: .
j_gene: TRBJ2-7
abundance: .
v_gene: TRBV13
CDR3aa: CASSLLRTDPPYEQYF
CDR3nt: TGTGCCAGCAGCTTACTCCGGACAGATCCTCCGTACGAGCAGTACTTC

d_gene: .
j_gene: TRBJ1-1
abundance: .
v_gene: TRBV5-6
CDR3aa: CASSLGTGVEAFF
CDR3nt: TGTGCCAGCAGCTTAGGTACGGGAGTTGAAGCTTTCTTT

d_gene: .
j_gene: TRBJ2-1
abundance: .
v_gene: TRBV9
CDR3aa: CASSVRQSPGYSYNEQFF
CDR3nt: TGTGCCAGCAGCGTGCGTCAATCACCCGGCTACTCCTACAATGAGCAGTTCTTC

d_gene: TRBD2
j_gene: TRBJ2-7
abundance: .
v_gene: TRBV27
CDR3aa: CASSPGSGRLAYYEQYF
CDR3nt: TGTGCCAGCAGTCCGGGTAGCGGGAGGCTCGCATACTACGAGCAGTACTTC

d_gene: TRBD1
j_gene: TRBJ1-2
abundance: .
v_gene: TRBV7-2
CDR3aa: CASSETGGDYGYTF
CDR3nt: TGTGCCAGCAGTGAGACAGGGGGTGACTATGGCTACACCTTC

d_gene: TRBD2
j_gene: TRBJ2-7
abundance: .
v_gene: TRBV7-2
CDR3aa: CASSLGLAGNYEQYF
CDR3nt: TGTGCCAGCAGCTTGGGACTAGCGGGGAACTACGAGCAGTACTTC

d_gene: TRBD2
j_gene: TRBJ2-1
abundance: .
v_gene: TRBV11-2
CDR3aa: CASSRGLAVNEQFF
CDR3nt: TGTGCCAGCAGCAGGGGACTAGCGGTAAATGAGCAGTTCTTC

d_gene: TRBD1
j_gene: TRBJ2-1
abundance: .
v_gene: TRBV4-1
CDR3aa: CASNVGGQAYNEQFF
CDR3nt: TGCGCCAGCAACGTAGGGGGACAGGCCTACAATGAGCAGTTCTTC

d_gene: .
j_gene: TRBJ2-2
abundance: .
v_gene: TRBV11-2
CDR3aa: CASSLGANGELFF
CDR3nt: TGTGCCAGCAGCTTAGGGGCGAACGGGGAGCTGTTTTTT

d_gene: .
j_gene: TRBJ1-3
abundance: .
v_gene: TRBV6-1
CDR3aa: CASSEGWGSGNTIYF
CDR3nt: TGTGCCAGCAGTGAAGGGTGGGGCTCTGGAAACACCATATATTTT

d_gene: TRBD2
j_gene: TRBJ2-1
abundance: .
v_gene: TRBV27
CDR3aa: CASSSPSGYNEQFF
CDR3nt: TGTGCCAGCAGTTCCCCTAGCGGGTACAATGAGCAGTTCTTC

d_gene: .
j_gene: TRBJ2-1
abundance: .
v_gene: TRBV29-1
CDR3aa: CSAEGRHNEQFF
CDR3nt: TGCAGCGCGGAGGGCCGGCACAATGAGCAGTTCTTC

d_gene: .
j_gene: TRBJ2-3
abundance: .
v_gene: TRBV27
CDR3aa: CASSLWRQSTDTQYF
CDR3nt: TGTGCCAGCAGTTTATGGAGACAGAGCACAGATACGCAGTATTTT

d_gene: TRBD1
j_gene: TRBJ1-2
abundance: .
v_gene: TRBV2
CDR3aa: CASSGPRTGGVNYTF
CDR3nt: TGTGCCAGCAGTGGACCGCGGACAGGGGGCGTAAACTACACCTTC

d_gene: TRBD1
j_gene: TRBJ1-5
abundance: .
v_gene: TRBV6-4
CDR3aa: CASSEGTGVPQPQHF
CDR3nt: TGTGCCAGCAGTGAGGGGACAGGGGTCCCTCAGCCCCAGCATTTT

d_gene: TRBD2
j_gene: TRBJ2-1
abundance: .
v_gene: TRBV27
CDR3aa: CASSSQRGMAFF
CDR3nt: TGTGCCAGCAGTTCGCAGCGGGGTATGGCGTTCTTC

d_gene: TRBD1
j_gene: TRBJ2-7
abundance: .
v_gene: TRBV28
CDR3aa: CASQGDRETYEQYF
CDR3nt: TGTGCCAGTCAGGGGGACAGGGAAACCTACGAGCAGTACTTC

d_gene: .
j_gene: TRBJ2-1
abundance: .
v_gene: TRBV27
CDR3aa: CASSFGGIQFF
CDR3nt: TGTGCCAGCAGTTTTGGCGGGATTCAGTTCTTC

d_gene: .
j_gene: TRBJ2-5
abundance: .
v_gene: TRBV7-9
CDR3aa: CASSGVVEETQYF
CDR3nt: TGTGCCAGCAGTGGAGTTGTCGAAGAGACCCAGTACTTC

d_gene: TRBD2
j_gene: TRBJ2-1
abundance: .
v_gene: TRBV9
CDR3aa: CASSVYTSGSYNEQFF
CDR3nt: TGTGCCAGCAGCGTTTATACTAGCGGGAGTTACAATGAGCAGTTCTTC

d_gene: TRBD2
j_gene: TRBJ2-1
abundance: few
v_gene: TRBV5-1
CDR3aa: CASSQVSSGGYNEQFF
CDR3nt: TGCGCCAGCAGTCAGGTGTCTAGCGGGGGATACAATGAGCAGTTCTTC

d_gene: TRBD2
j_gene: TRBJ2-7
abundance: .
v_gene: TRBV30
CDR3aa: CAWTLGASGLGEQYF
CDR3nt: TGTGCCTGGACCCTAGGGGCTAGCGGCCTTGGCGAGCAGTACTTC